These T cell receptor beta chains were read from a single sample in a study of shared clonotypes between healthy human individuals. Data came from immunoSEQ multiplex PCR; TCRdb stores just in-frame clones and leaves some out. The sample records over 1.4 million clones, roughly 96% being singletons. The sequencing sample was made of naive CD4+ T cells sorted from blood. All receptors derive from a man between 25 and 39 years old in good health. Both conserved end residues are part of each CDR3. The D gene is left open where the match is weak. The listing skips clone size in some rows; elsewhere it reads once, few, many or a size class.

d_gene,j_gene,abundance,v_gene,CDR3nt,CDR3aa
-,TRBJ1-2,-,TRBV29-1,TGCAGCGATCGGACAGCTAACTATGGCTACACCTTC,CSDRTANYGYTF
-,TRBJ2-7,once,TRBV5-4,TGTGCCAGCAGCCCGGGTGCCCCCTACGAGCAGTACTTC,CASSPGAPYEQYF
TRBD1,TRBJ2-7,-,TRBV6-6,TGTGCCAGCAGTCGGGACAGAAACACCTACGAGCAGTACTTC,CASSRDRNTYEQYF
-,TRBJ2-7,-,TRBV7-9,TGTGCCAGCAGCGAGACAGTTTCCTACGAGCAGTACTTC,CASSETVSYEQYF
TRBD2,TRBJ2-7,-,TRBV6-5,TGTGCCAGCAGTTTCTCCTCGGGAGGCCGATACGAGCAGTACTTC,CASSFSSGGRYEQYF
TRBD1,TRBJ1-4,-,TRBV25-1,TGTGCCAGCAGTGATACAGGGGGTAGGACTAATGAAAAACTGTTTTTT,CASSDTGGRTNEKLFF
TRBD2,TRBJ2-2,-,TRBV6-4,TGTGCCAGTAGACTGATAGCGGGAGGGAACACCGGGGAGCTGTTTTTT,CASRLIAGGNTGELFF
-,TRBJ2-7,-,TRBV15,TGTGCCACCAGTTTGGGACCTCTAGCCTCCTACGAGCAGTACTTC,CATSLGPLASYEQYF
-,TRBJ2-6,-,TRBV5-4,TGTGCCAGCAGCTTCCCTCTAGCACCATTCTCTGGGGCCAACGTCCTGACTTTC,CASSFPLAPFSGANVLTF
-,TRBJ1-5,-,TRBV18,TGTGCCAGCTCCCCCGCTGAGGGGGATCAGCCCCAGCATTTT,CASSPAEGDQPQHF
-,TRBJ2-3,-,TRBV6-1,TGTGCCAGCGCCCCTGGTACTAGCACAGATACGCAGTATTTT,CASAPGTSTDTQYF
TRBD1,TRBJ2-3,-,TRBV19,TGTGCCAGTAGTATGGCCGGGACAGGGCCCAGAGATACGCAGTATTTT,CASSMAGTGPRDTQYF
TRBD1,TRBJ2-5,-,TRBV5-4,TGTGCCAGCAGCCCCGGACAGGGGCGGGAAGAGACCCAGTACTTC,CASSPGQGREETQYF
TRBD1,TRBJ1-5,-,TRBV5-4,TGTGCCAGCAGCTTGGGGGGGACAGGAAGCAATCAGCCCCAGCATTTT,CASSLGGTGSNQPQHF
-,TRBJ1-2,-,TRBV5-1,TGCGCCAGCAGCAACAGGATCAGCTATGGCTACACCTTC,CASSNRISYGYTF
-,TRBJ2-2,-,TRBV10-1,TGCGCCAGCAAAATCTGTGTTCGGGAGCGAAAGGGCACCGGGGAGCTGTTTTTT,CASKICVRERKGTGELFF
TRBD2,TRBJ2-1,few,TRBV18,TGTGCCAGCTCGCCTCTCCGGGCGGGAGTAATGTACAATGAGCAGTTCTTC,CASSPLRAGVMYNEQFF
-,TRBJ1-5,-,TRBV18,TGTGCCAGCTCACTTTTTACTCGGAGGGGACTTAGCAATCAGCCCCAGCATTTT,CASSLFTRRGLSNQPQHF
-,TRBJ2-7,-,TRBV28,TGTGCCAGCGAAGCGACGGGGGTGTACGAGCAGTACTTC,CASEATGVYEQYF
TRBD2,TRBJ2-1,-,TRBV2,TGTGCCAGCAGTTCTCCGACTAGCGGATCTTACAATGAGCAGTTCTTC,CASSSPTSGSYNEQFF
-,TRBJ2-1,-,TRBV11-3,TGTGCCAGCAGCCCGGGGAGGGGGGACAATGAGCAGTTCTTC,CASSPGRGDNEQFF
-,TRBJ2-7,-,TRBV28,TGTGCCAGCAGTTTAGGGTATTTAATCGCGGAGGACTACGAGCAGTACTTC,CASSLGYLIAEDYEQYF
-,TRBJ2-7,-,TRBV28,TGTGCCAGCAACGATAACTACGAGCAGTACTTC,CASNDNYEQYF
TRBD2,TRBJ2-7,-,TRBV10-3,TGTGCCATCTTTCAGAGCGGGAGTAACGAGCAGTACTTC,CAIFQSGSNEQYF
-,TRBJ2-1,once,TRBV5-5,TGTGCCAGCAGCCTCCCGGGGCTACCGGAGCAGTTCTTC,CASSLPGLPEQFF
-,TRBJ2-1,-,TRBV28,TGTGCCAGCAGTTGGGACCCTACAGTTAATGAGCAGTTCTTC,CASSWDPTVNEQFF
-,TRBJ2-1,-,TRBV7-9,TGTGCCAGCACCCTCGCAGGGTTGGATGAGCAGTTCTTC,CASTLAGLDEQFF
-,TRBJ1-1,-,TRBV7-8,TGTGCCAGCAGCTTACCGGTAGGCACTGAAGCTTTCTTT,CASSLPVGTEAFF
-,TRBJ2-7,once,TRBV20-1,TGCAGTGCTGGGCATCAGGGCGAGCAGTACTTC,CSAGHQGEQYF
-,TRBJ2-2,-,TRBV7-8,TGTGCCAGCAGCTTAGAAGTGGGGCCGGGCACCGGGGAGCTGTTTTTT,CASSLEVGPGTGELFF
-,TRBJ2-2,-,TRBV5-4,TGTGCCAGCAGCGGAACCGGGGAGCTGTTTTTT,CASSGTGELFF
-,TRBJ2-7,few,TRBV7-9,TGTGCCAGCAAGGGCTATTACTACGAGCAGTACTTC,CASKGYYYEQYF
-,TRBJ2-3,-,TRBV25-1,TGTGCCAGCAGTGAACCCTGGAGGGGAGGTACGCAGTATTTT,CASSEPWRGGTQYF
TRBD2,TRBJ2-1,-,TRBV4-1,TGCGCCAGCAGCCAACCTAAGAGCGGGATCCCCTTTTATGAGCAGTTCTTC,CASSQPKSGIPFYEQFF
-,TRBJ2-3,-,TRBV7-9,TGTGCCAGCAGCCTCCGGGCCGCGAGCACAGATACGCAGTATTTT,CASSLRAASTDTQYF
-,TRBJ2-3,-,TRBV6-1,TGTGCCAGCAGTGATCTGTTGGCTAGCGGCACAGATACGCAGTATTTT,CASSDLLASGTDTQYF
-,TRBJ1-1,-,TRBV7-2,TGTGCCAGCAGCTTTTCTGGGGAGACTGAAGCTTTCTTT,CASSFSGETEAFF
TRBD1,TRBJ2-2,-,TRBV7-6,TGTGCCAGCAAGCAGGGGGCAGGGGACACCGGGGAGCTGTTTTTT,CASKQGAGDTGELFF
-,TRBJ2-2,-,TRBV27,TGTGCCAGCACCGATATTACTAGGAACACCGGGGAGCTGTTTTTT,CASTDITRNTGELFF
-,TRBJ1-1,-,TRBV7-9,TGTGCCAGCAGCCCGCCCGCGGGGGGACACACTGAAGCTTTCTTT,CASSPPAGGHTEAFF
-,TRBJ1-5,-,TRBV5-4,TGTGCCAGCAGCCGTGAAGATCAGCCCCAGCATTTT,CASSREDQPQHF
-,TRBJ2-1,-,TRBV2,TGTGCCAGCAGTTCAAAGAATGAGCAGTTCTTC,CASSSKNEQFF
-,TRBJ2-3,-,TRBV27,TGTGCCACCCGGCGGTCTAGCACAGATACGCAGTATTTT,CATRRSSTDTQYF
-,TRBJ2-1,-,TRBV7-3,TGTGCCAGCAGCAAGGACTTAGGACTGCAGTTCTTC,CASSKDLGLQFF
TRBD1,TRBJ1-4,-,TRBV7-9,TGTGCCAGCAGCCCCGAGGGAGTCCCGGGACAGGGGGAACTGTTTTTT,CASSPEGVPGQGELFF
TRBD2,TRBJ2-3,once,TRBV28,TGTGCCAGCAGTATACCGAAGCCGGGACTAGCGGGTTGGGGCACAGATACGCAGTATTTT,CASSIPKPGLAGWGTDTQYF
TRBD1,TRBJ2-7,-,TRBV6-5,TGTGCCAGCAGTTACACGACAGGGGACACTTACGAGCAGTACTTC,CASSYTTGDTYEQYF
-,TRBJ2-1,-,TRBV29-1,TGCAGCGTTGGGAGGGAAATAGTCCCCCACAATGAGCAGTTCTTC,CSVGREIVPHNEQFF
-,TRBJ2-1,-,TRBV4-3,TGCGCCAGCAGCGCCCGGACACCCCGCGCGTGGGGCTCCTACAATGAGCAGTTCTTC,CASSARTPRAWGSYNEQFF
TRBD2,TRBJ2-3,once,TRBV5-1,TGCGCCAGCAGCTTCCCAAGTGGCGGGAGGGACACAGATACGCAGTATTTT,CASSFPSGGRDTDTQYF
TRBD2,TRBJ2-7,-,TRBV5-6,TGTGCCAGCAGCTTGGCGGGAGGGCCTTACAACGAGCAGTACTTC,CASSLAGGPYNEQYF
-,TRBJ2-7,-,TRBV4-3,TGCGCCAGCAGCCAAGGCGCGGGGGCTAGCGCCTACGAGCAGTACTTC,CASSQGAGASAYEQYF
-,TRBJ2-5,-,TRBV4-1,TGCGCCAGCAGCCAAGCCCTTTTGCAGGGCGGCAGGGAGACCCAGTACTTC,CASSQALLQGGRETQYF
-,TRBJ2-3,-,TRBV2,TGTGCCAGCAGCGTTAGACCGTCGAGTGATACGCAGTATTTT,CASSVRPSSDTQYF
-,TRBJ2-2,-,TRBV7-6,TGTGCCAGCAGGCTCGACACCGGGGAGCTGTTTTTT,CASRLDTGELFF